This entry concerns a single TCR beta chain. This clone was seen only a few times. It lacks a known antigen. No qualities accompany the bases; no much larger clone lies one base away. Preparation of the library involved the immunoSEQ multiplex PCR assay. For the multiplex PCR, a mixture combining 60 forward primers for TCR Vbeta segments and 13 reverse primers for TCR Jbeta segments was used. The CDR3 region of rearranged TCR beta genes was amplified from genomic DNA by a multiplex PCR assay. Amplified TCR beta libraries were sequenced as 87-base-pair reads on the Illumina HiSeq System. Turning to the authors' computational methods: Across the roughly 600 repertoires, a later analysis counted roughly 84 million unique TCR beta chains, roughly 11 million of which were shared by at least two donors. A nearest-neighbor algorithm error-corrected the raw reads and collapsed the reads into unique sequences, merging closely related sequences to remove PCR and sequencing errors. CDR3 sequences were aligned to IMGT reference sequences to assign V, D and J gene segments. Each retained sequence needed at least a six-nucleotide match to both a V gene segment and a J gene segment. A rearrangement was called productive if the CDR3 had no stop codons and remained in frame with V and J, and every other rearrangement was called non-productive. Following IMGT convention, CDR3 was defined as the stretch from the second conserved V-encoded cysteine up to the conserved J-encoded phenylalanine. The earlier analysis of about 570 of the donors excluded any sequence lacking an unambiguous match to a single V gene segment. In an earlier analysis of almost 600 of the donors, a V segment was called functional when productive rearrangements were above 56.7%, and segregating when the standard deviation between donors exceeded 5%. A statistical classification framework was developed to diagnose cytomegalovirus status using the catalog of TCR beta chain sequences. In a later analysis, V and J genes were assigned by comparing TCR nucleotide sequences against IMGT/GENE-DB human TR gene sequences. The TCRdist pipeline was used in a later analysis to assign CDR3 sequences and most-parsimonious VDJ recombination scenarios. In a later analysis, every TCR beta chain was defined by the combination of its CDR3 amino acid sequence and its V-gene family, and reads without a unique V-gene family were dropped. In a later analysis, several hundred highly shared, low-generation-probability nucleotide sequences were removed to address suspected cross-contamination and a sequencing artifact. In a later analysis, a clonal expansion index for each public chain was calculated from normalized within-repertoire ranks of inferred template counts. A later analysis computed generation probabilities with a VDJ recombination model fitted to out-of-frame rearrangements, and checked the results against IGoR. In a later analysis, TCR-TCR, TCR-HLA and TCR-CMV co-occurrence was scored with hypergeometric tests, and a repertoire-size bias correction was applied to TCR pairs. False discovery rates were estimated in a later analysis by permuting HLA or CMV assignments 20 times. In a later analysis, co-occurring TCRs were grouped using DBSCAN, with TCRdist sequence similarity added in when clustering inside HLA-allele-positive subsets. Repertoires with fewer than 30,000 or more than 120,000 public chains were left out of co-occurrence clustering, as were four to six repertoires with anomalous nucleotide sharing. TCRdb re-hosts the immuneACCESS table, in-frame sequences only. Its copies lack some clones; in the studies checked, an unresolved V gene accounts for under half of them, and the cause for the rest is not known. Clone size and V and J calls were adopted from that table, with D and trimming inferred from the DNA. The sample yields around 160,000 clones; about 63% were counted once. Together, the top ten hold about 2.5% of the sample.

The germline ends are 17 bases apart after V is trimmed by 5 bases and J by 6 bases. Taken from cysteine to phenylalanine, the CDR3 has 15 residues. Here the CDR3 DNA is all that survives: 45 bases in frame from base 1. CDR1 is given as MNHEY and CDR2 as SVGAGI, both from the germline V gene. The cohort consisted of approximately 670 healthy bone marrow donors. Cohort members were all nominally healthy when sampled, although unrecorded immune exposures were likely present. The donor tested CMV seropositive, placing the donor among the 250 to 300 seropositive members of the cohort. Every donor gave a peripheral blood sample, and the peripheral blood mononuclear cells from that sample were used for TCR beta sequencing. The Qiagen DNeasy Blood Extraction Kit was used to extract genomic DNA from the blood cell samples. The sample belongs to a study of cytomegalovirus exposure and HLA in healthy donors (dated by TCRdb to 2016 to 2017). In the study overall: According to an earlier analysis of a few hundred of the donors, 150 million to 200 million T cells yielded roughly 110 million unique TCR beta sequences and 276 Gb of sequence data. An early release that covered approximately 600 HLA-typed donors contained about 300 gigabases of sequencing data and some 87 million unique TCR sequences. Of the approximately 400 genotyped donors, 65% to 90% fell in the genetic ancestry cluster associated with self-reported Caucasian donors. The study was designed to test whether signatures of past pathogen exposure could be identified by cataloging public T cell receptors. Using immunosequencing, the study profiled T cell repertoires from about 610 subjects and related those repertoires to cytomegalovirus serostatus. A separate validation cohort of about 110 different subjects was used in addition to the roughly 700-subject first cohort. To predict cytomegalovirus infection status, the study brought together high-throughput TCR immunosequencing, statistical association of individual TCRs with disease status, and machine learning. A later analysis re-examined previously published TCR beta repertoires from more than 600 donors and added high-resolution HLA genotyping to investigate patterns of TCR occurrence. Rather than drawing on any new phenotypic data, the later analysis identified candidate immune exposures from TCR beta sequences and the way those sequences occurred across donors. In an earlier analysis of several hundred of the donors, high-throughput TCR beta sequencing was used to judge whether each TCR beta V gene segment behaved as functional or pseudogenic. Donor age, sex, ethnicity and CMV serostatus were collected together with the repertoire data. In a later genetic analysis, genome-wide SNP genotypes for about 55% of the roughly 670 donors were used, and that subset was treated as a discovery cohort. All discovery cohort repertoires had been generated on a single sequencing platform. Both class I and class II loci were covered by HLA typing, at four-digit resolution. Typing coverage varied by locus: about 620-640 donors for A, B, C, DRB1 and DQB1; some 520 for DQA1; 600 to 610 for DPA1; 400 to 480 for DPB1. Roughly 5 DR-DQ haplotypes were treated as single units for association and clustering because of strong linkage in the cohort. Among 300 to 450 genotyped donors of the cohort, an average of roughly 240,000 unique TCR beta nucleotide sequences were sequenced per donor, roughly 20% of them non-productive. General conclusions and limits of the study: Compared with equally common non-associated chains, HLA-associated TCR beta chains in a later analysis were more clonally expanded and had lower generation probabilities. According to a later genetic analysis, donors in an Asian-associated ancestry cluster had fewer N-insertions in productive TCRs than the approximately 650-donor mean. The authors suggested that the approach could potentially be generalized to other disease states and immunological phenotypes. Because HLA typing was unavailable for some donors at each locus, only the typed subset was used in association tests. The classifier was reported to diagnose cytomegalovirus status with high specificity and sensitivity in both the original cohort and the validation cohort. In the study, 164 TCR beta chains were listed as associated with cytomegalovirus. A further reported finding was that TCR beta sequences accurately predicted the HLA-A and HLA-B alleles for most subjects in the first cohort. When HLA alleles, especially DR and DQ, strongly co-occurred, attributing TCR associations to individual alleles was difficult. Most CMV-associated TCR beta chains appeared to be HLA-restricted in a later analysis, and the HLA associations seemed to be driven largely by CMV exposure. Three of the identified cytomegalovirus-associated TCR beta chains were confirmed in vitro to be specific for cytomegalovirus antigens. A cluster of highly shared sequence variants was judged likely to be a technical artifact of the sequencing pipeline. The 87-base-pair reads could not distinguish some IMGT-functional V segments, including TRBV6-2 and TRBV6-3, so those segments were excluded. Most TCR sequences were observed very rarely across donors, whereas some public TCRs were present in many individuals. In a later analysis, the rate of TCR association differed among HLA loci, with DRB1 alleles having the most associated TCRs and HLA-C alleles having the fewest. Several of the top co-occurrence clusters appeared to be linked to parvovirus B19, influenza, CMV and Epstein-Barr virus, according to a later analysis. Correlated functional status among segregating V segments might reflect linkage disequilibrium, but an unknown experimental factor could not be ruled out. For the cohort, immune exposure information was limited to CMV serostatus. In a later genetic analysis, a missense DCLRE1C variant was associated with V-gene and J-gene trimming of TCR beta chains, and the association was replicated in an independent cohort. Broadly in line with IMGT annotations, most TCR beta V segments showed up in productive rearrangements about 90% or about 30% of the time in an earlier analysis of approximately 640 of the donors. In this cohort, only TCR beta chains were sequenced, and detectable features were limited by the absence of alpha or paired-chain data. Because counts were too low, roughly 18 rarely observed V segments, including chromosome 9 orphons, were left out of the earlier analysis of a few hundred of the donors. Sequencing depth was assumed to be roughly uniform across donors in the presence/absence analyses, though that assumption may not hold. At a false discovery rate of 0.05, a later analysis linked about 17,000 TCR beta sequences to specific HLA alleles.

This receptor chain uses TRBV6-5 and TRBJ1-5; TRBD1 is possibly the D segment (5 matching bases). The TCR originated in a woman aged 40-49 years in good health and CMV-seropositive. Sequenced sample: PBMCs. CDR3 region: CASSADSTGSQPQHF. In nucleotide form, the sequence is TGTGCCAGCAGTGCCGACAGCACGGGCAGTCAGCCCCAGCATTTT.